The clone carrying this T cell receptor (beta chain) was detected a few times. No antigen is known for it. This sample is part of a study of OX40 agonist ivuxolimab in advanced cancers. Study context: Averaging roughly 60 years in age, with a range of about 23 to 90, the cohort was approximately 84% male. Study-wide points: Researchers did not establish what antigens the expanded peripheral T cells target.

The protocol was immunoSEQ multiplex PCR, while the TCRdb copy is restricted to in-frame clones and leaves out a portion. The table shows some 50,000 clones, with 80% to 90% occurring only once. The CDR3 extends over 15 amino acids. Trimming pared 0 bases from V and 2 bases from J, leaving 10 bases between. The germline V gene has CDR1 LGHNA and CDR2 YNFKEQ. Cycle 7 day 1, cycle 4 day 1, and baseline were the timepoints at which blood was sampled. This chain joins TRBV4-2 and TRBJ1-2, with D perhaps matching TRBD1 (5 bases). This specimen was CD4+ or CD8+ T cells sorted from blood, taken in a trial of the OX40 agonist ivuxolimab. The receptor was derived from an adult with an advanced solid tumor such as melanoma, head and neck, liver or kidney cancer. The CDR3 bases are TGTGCCAGCAGCCAAGATTATAACAGGAACTATGGCTACACCTTC. The encoded protein is CASSQDYNRNYGYTF.